The 6 T cell receptor beta chains presented below share a single source sample, sequenced in a study of spatial heterogeneity in lung cancer. Described time point: sample taken at primary tumor resection. Study-level results: Counts of expanded alpha and beta TCRs within tumors tracked the tumor nonsynonymous mutation count.

From the 5' RACE reads, TCRdb called clonotypes with MiXCR, one entry per CDR3 protein. In the table there are 9,500 or so distinct CDR3 sequences, over 11% of which are singletons. Antigens of these TCRs are unknown. Sequenced here: lung tumor tissue, sampled at surgery. Receptor source: a male donor with early-stage non-small cell lung cancer.

In the case of this clonotype: This beta chain slipped into a library made for alpha chains as a stray read, so its size is not meaningful. V gene TRBV19 combines with J gene TRBJ2-5; TRBD2 matches at 10 bases. CDR3 length equals 18 residues. Per the germline V gene, CDR1 is LNHDA and CDR2 is SQIVND (reference sequence). J was trimmed by 2 bases and V by 0 bases; bases with no gene match: 9. DNA of the CDR3: TGTGCCAGTAGTATAGATCTATGGACTAGCGGAGAGCAAGAGACCCAGTACTTC. Translation gives CASSIDLWTSGEQETQYF.

At least ten counts were recorded for this clonotype. Since it is a stray read in a library aimed at alpha chains, this beta chain has a size that is not meaningful. This chain uses TRBV10-3 with TRBJ2-5; D not resolved. The CDR3 has 14 residues. Germline CDR1 is ENHRY and CDR2 is SYGVKD. V was cut by 6 bases and J by 2 bases, with 13 bases left in between. The CDR3 reads CAIRSSRDQETQYF. CDR3 DNA: TGTGCCATCAGGAGCAGTAGAGATCAAGAGACCCAGTACTTC.

This clonotype was found many times. This beta chain is a stray read from a library made for alpha chains; its abundance is not meaningful. The rearrangement joins TRBV25-1 to TRBJ2-1; TRBD2 matches at 14 bases. The CDR3 loop spans 14 amino acids. CDR1 is MGHDK, CDR2 SYGVNS, per germline. Trimming cost V 6 bases and J 10 bases; bases outside gene matches: 5. In DNA, the CDR3 is TGTGCCAGCAGACCGGGACTAGCGGGAGTCGAGCAGTTCTTC. It encodes CASRPGLAGVEQFF.

This clonotype has ten or more counts. This beta chain is a stray read from a library made for alpha chains; its abundance is not meaningful. The V gene is TRBV9, the J gene TRBJ2-1; 9 nucleotides align to TRBD2. CDR1 is SGDLS, CDR2 YYNGEE, per germline. J was trimmed by 9 bases and V by 4 bases; bases with no gene match: 14. The CDR3 runs 16 residues. The CDR3 spells CASSQTLAGPRGEQFF. CDR3 in DNA: TGTGCCAGCAGCCAGACGCTAGCGGGGCCCCGGGGTGAGCAGTTCTTC.

The table lists this clonotype with many counts. This beta chain is an unintended read in a library built for alpha chains; its size means little. The rearrangement joins TRBV5-1 to TRBJ2-5; TRBD1 matches 8 bases. Germline V gene sequence: CDR1 SGHRS, CDR2 YFSETQ. This CDR3 has 14 residues. V gave up 4 bases and J gave up 5 bases; unmatched junction bases: 7. The DNA for the CDR3 is TGCGCCAGCAGCCTCAATACAGGGGGGGAGACCCAGTACTTC. This gives the protein CASSLNTGGETQYF.

By frequency in the sample, this clonotype is medium-sized. Little can be read into the size of this beta chain, an off-target read in a library designed for alpha chains. This chain connects TRBV6-5 to TRBJ2-7; no clear D. Trimming stripped 2 bases from V and 3 bases from J, with 17 bases between. Germline V gives CDR1 MNHEY, CDR2 SVGAGI. The CDR3 is 16 residues long. The CDR3 is CASSYGPAEIYYEQYF. Here the CDR3 DNA reads TGTGCCAGCAGTTACGGCCCGGCAGAGATTTACTACGAGCAGTACTTC.